The TCR beta chain described here comes from a study of cytomegalovirus exposure and HLA in healthy donors. This clone was found a few times. From germline, CDR1 is SGHTA and CDR2 FQGTGA. The CDR3 covers 15 residues. V shed 2 bases and J shed 2 bases, with 7 bases lying between them. Primers for the PCR totalled 60 Vbeta and 13 Jbeta. Profiled with immunoSEQ multiplex PCR; TCRdb holds only in-frame clones, not every one. The table shows about 72,000 clones, with around 64% occurring only once. Sequences were obtained from PBMCs. V and J are TRBV7-3 and TRBJ2-6, with a tentative D call TRBD1 (6 bases). The sequence came from a man aged 40-55 years in good health and CMV-seropositive. CDR3 loop: CASSLGGAGANVLTF. The CDR3 DNA is TGTGCCAGCAGCTTAGGGGGCGCTGGGGCCAACGTCCTGACTTTC.